This T cell receptor beta chain was documented in a study of PD-L1 blockade in urothelial cancer. Looking at the study overall: When blood samples were assessed, the median T cell count was approximately 140,000.

Method: immunoSEQ multiplex PCR; TCRdb's copy keeps in-frame clones and lacks some. The data contain approximately 32,000 clones, about four fifths of them singletons. This CDR3 is 14 amino acids long. The trim removed 6 bases at V and 4 bases at J, leaving 4 bases unmatched. CDR1 and CDR2 from the germline V gene are WSHSY and SAAADI. Time point given: pretreatment peripheral blood. This chain connects TRBV10-2 to TRBJ2-2, with 8 positions matching TRBD2. This material consisted of PBMCs, taken around atezolizumab (anti-PD-L1) treatment. This TCR was recovered from a man in his sixties with urothelial cancer. The chain's CDR3 is CASSAGGPTGELFF. CDR3 nucleotide sequence: TGCGCCAGCAGCGCGGGGGGTCCCACCGGGGAGCTGTTTTTT.